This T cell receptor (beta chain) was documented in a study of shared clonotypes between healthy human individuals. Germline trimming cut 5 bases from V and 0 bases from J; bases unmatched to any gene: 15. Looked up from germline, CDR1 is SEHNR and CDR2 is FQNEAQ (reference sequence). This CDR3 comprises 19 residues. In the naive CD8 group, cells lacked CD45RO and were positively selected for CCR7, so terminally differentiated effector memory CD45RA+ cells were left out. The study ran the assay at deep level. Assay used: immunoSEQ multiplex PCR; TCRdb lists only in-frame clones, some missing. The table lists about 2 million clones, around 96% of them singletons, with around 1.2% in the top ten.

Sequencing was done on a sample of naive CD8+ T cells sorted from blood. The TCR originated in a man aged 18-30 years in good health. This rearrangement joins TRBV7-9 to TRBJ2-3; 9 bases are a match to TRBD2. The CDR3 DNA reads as TGTGCCAGCAGCCTCCTAGGTGGGCCTAGCGGGGCTAGCACAGATACGCAGTATTTT. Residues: CASSLLGGPSGASTDTQYF.